This TCR beta chain comes out of a study of chronic HIV infection and antiretroviral therapy (dated by TCRdb to between 2014 and 2017). A word on this clonotype: The antigen this receptor binds is unknown. Per-nucleotide qualities are absent, and no much larger clonotype sits a single base away.

The germline V gene encodes CDR1 MNHEY and CDR2 SVGEGT. At the junction V is shortened by 6 bases and J by 7 bases, with 16 bases in between. The CDR3 numbers 14 residues from cysteine through phenylalanine. CDR3 DNA only is kept here, 42 bases in frame from base 1. Receptor libraries were prepared by 5' RACE. The sequencer was an Illumina MiSeq. In TCRdb, the public reads were trimmed at Q25 with fastp and aligned with MiXCR, with productive beta chains retained. Here each entry gathers all rows of one CDR3 protein and keeps the most common genes and DNA. This sample is represented by roughly 48,000 distinct CDR3 sequences; about a fifth of them were singletons. Of the sample, approximately 3% is held by the ten largest clones.

The chain couples TRBV6-2 or TRBV6-3 to TRBJ1-5; TRBD1 is a weak D gene call, 5 bases matching. The sequence was collected from an adult who had HIV and had not received antiretroviral therapy, or was an uninfected healthy control (not recorded which). The sequencing sample was made of peripheral blood. The CDR3 loop reads CASSRREPGQPQHF. In nucleotides, the sequence is TGTGCCAGCAGCCGGCGGGAGCCAGGGCAGCCCCAGCATTTT.